The clone carrying this T cell receptor beta chain was recorded many times. The entry originates in a study of CD8 T cells in ankylosing spondylitis. TCRdb analysed the 5' RACE reads with MiXCR anew, one entry per CDR3 protein. Counted here are some 37,000 distinct CDR3 sequences, 4.5% to 6% occurring once; the ten biggest clones make up approximately 12%. With V trimmed by 6 bases and J by 4 bases, 5 bases remained unmatched. CDR1 and CDR2 (germline): SGHRS, YFSETQ. The CDR3 extends over 14 amino acids. The V call is TRBV5-1, the J call TRBJ2-7; 12 positions agree with TRBD1. The sample comprised blood, either unsorted or a sorted T cell fraction (not recorded which). The TCR comes from a male donor with ankylosing spondylitis or in good health (not recorded which). The CDR3 nucleotides read TGCGCCAGCACTCCGGGACAGGGGGCTTACGAGCAGTACTTC. It encodes CASTPGQGAYEQYF.